The text below deals with one T cell receptor (beta chain). V was shortened by 3 bases and J by 7 bases, with 12 bases between the two germline ends. Germline V gene sequence: CDR1 SGHDT, CDR2 YYEEEE. The CDR3 has 13 amino acids. This specimen belongs to a study of blood T cell repertoires in COVID-19. About the study: T cells, B-cell-depleted T cells, or PBMCs provided the cDNA or gDNA that served as material.

Original handling: Amplification from reference gene primers served as the basis for estimated nucleated cell counts. Data came from immunoSEQ multiplex PCR; TCRdb stores just in-frame clones and leaves some out. V, J and clone size were drawn from that table, and D and trimming were deduced from the DNA. The profile covers a few hundred thousand clones, with 85% to 90% appearing a single time and about 3.9% taken by the ten largest. The TCR originated in a woman in her 50s with active or convalescent COVID-19. The sequenced sample was peripheral blood. V usage is TRBV5-6 and J usage is TRBJ2-3; tentatively, D is TRBD1 (6 bases). In nucleotides, the CDR3 is TGTGCCAGCAGCTATGCACAGGGATATACGCAGTATTTT. It encodes CASSYAQGYTQYF. Based on the CDR3 plus reference TRBV5-6 and TRBJ2-3, the full variable domain is DAGVTQSPTHLIKTRGQQVTLRCSPKSGHDTVSWYQQALGQGPQFIFQYYEEEERQRGNFPDRFSGHQFPNYSSELNVNALLLGDSALYLCASSYAQGYTQYFGPGTRLTVL.